The entry below gives a single T cell receptor beta chain sequence along with its context. Its antigen is currently unknown. This entry belongs to a study of response to subunit inactivated influenza vaccine. Study observations and caveats: Every seasonal influenza vaccination brings in few new T cells, the authors suggested.

TCRdb re-analysed the RT-PCR reads in MiXCR, keeping a single row per CDR3 protein. The data hold about 500,000 distinct CDR3 sequences, with more than 15% observed a single time. The CDR3 consists of 17 residues. The trim removed 4 bases at V and 5 bases at J, leaving 14 bases unmatched. Germline-derived CDR1 and CDR2 are SEHNR and FQNEAQ (reference sequence). This clonotype was sampled from a man aged 50-75 years who received an inactivated influenza vaccine. The V call is TRBV7-9, the J call TRBJ2-5; TRBD2 aligns across 9 bases. This specimen was CD4+ T cells sorted from PBMCs, taken around 2 years after vaccination. DNA of the CDR3: TGTGCCAGCAGCTCCAAAAGTCCGGGACTAGCTTGGGAGACCCAGTACTTC. Its translation: CASSSKSPGLAWETQYF.